Each of the 23 T cell receptor beta chains below was sequenced from the same sample in a study of OX40 agonist ivuxolimab in advanced cancers. Using immunoSEQ multiplex PCR, the repertoire was profiled, and TCRdb retains in-frame clones only, with some absent. The sample carries around 100,000 clones, approximately 92% recorded once. The sample consisted of CD4+ or CD8+ T cells sorted from blood, taken in a trial of the OX40 agonist ivuxolimab. Source of these receptors: an adult with an advanced solid tumor such as melanoma, head and neck, liver or kidney cancer.

This chain uses TRBV5-1 with TRBJ1-1; the D gene is possibly TRBD1 (6 bases). Trimming cost V 4 bases and J 6 bases, with 13 bases left between them. Germline CDR1 SGHRS, CDR2 YFSETQ. The CDR3 sequence is 13 residues long. The CDR3 is CASSLNRDAEAFF. CDR3 nucleotide sequence: TGCGCCAGCAGCCTTAACAGGGACGCTGAAGCTTTCTTT.

V is TRBV11-3 and J is TRBJ2-3; 7 bases map to TRBD2. J gave up 1 base and V 0 bases, and 4 bases lay outside the gene matches. Germline CDR1 and CDR2: SGHNT and YENEEA. CDR3 size: 16 residues. CDR3 loop: CASSLDGGRGTDTQYF. The CDR3, as DNA: TGTGCCAGCAGCTTAGATGGCGGGAGAGGCACAGATACGCAGTATTTT.

The chain links TRBV7-9 to TRBJ2-2; TRBD2 matches at 11 bases. The J segment lost 7 bases and the V segment lost 5 bases, leaving 6 bases of the junction unmatched. The germline gives CDR1 SEHNR, CDR2 FQNEAQ (reference sequence). This CDR3 spans 15 amino acids. CDR3 coding DNA: TGTGCCAGCAGCCCATCACTAGCGGGGGTCGGGGAGCTGTTTTTT. This sequence encodes CASSPSLAGVGELFF. The full variable domain, in which reference TRBV7-9 and TRBJ2-2 provide the parts outside the CDR3, is DTGVSQNPRHKITKRGQNVTFRCDPISEHNRLYWYRQTLGQGPEFLTYFQNEAQLEKSRLLSDRFSAERPKGSFSTLEIQRTEQGDSAMYLCASSPSLAGVGELFFGEGSRLTVL.

This chain uses TRBV11-3 with TRBJ2-5; no definite D call. The V and J ends lost 4 bases and 4 bases respectively, with 16 bases between them. CDR1 is SGHNT, CDR2 YENEEA, per germline. CDR3 length: 15 residues. In nucleotides, the CDR3 is TGTGCCAGCAGCTCGGGCCTCGAAGGATTAGAGACCCAGTACTTC. Translation: CASSSGLEGLETQYF. Full variable domain (rest looked up from reference TRBV11-3 and TRBJ2-5): EAGVVQSPRYKIIEKKQPVAFWCNPISGHNTLYWYLQNLGQGPELLIRYENEEAVDDSQLPKDRFSAERLKGVDSTLKIQPAELGDSAVYLCASSSGLEGLETQYFGPGTRLLVL.

This chain uses TRBV28 with TRBJ2-7; possible D gene TRBD2, 7 bases. Germline V CDR1 and CDR2: MDHEN, SYDVKM. The CDR3 loop spans 15 amino acids. V was clipped by 5 bases and J by 2 bases, with 16 bases between them. This CDR3 reads CASSQFKGGTYEQYF. Here the CDR3 DNA reads TGTGCCAGCAGTCAATTTAAGGGGGGGACCTACGAGCAGTACTTC.

This sequence joins TRBV5-6 and TRBJ2-7; 10 bases agree with TRBD1. Germline V gives CDR1 SGHDT, CDR2 YYEEEE. Germline trimming cut 2 bases from V and 4 bases from J; bases unmatched to any gene: 9. This CDR3 contains 16 residues. CDR3 protein: CASSFFRDRGLYEQYF. In DNA, the CDR3 is TGTGCCAGCAGCTTCTTCCGGGACAGGGGTTTGTACGAGCAGTACTTC.

The chain carries TRBV19 and TRBJ2-2; D possibly matches TRBD1 or TRBD2 (5 bases each). V was pared by 10 bases and J by 3 bases, with 18 bases between. This CDR3 has 15 amino acids. Germline-derived CDR1 and CDR2 are LNHDA and SQIVND (reference sequence). In DNA form, the CDR3 reads TGTGCCACCTCCGTGGGACCTACGGACACCGGGGAGCTGTTTTTT. This encodes CATSVGPTDTGELFF.

J is TRBJ2-3 and V is TRBV6-4; D is undetermined. This CDR3 comprises 15 residues. V was pared by 2 bases and J by 1 base, with 10 bases between. CDR1 and CDR2 from the germline V gene are MRHNA and SNTAGT. DNA for the CDR3: TGTGCCAGCAGTGACAAGGGTCGAGGCACAGATACGCAGTATTTT. It specifies CASSDKGRGTDTQYF.

The chain combines TRBV29-1 with TRBJ1-4; 10 nucleotides line up with TRBD1. CDR3 length: 16 residues. The germline V gene has CDR1 SQVTM and CDR2 ANQGSEA. Germline trimming cut 7 bases from V and 1 base from J; bases unmatched to any gene: 9. The DNA of the CDR3 is TGCAGCGCTTCGACAGGGGGCGAGTTAACTAATGAAAAACTGTTTTTT. It translates to CSASTGGELTNEKLFF.

This clone came up a few times. V gene TRBV10-3 combines with J gene TRBJ1-5, with D perhaps TRBD1 (5 bases). The CDR3 totals 13 residues. V lost 5 bases, J lost 0 bases, and 5 bases lay in between. Looked up from germline, CDR1 is ENHRY and CDR2 is SYGVKD. CDR3 nucleotide sequence: TGTGCCATCAGTACAGGTAGCAATCAGCCCCAGCATTTT. Protein product: CAISTGSNQPQHF.

Comments on this clone: Other DNA sequences in the same sample also yield this CDR3. The chain joins TRBV5-1 to TRBJ1-5; D unclear. CDR1 is SGHRS and CDR2 is YFSETQ in the germline V gene. The CDR3 spans 13 residues. The V and J ends lost 0 bases and 4 bases respectively, with 5 bases between them. For the CDR3, the DNA is TGCGCCAGCAGCTTGGACTCTAATCAGCCCCAGCATTTT. As protein: CASSLDSNQPQHF. Full variable domain (missing parts from reference TRBV5-1 and TRBJ1-5): KAGVTQTPRYLIKTRGQQVTLSCSPISGHRSVSWYQQTPGQGLQFLFEYFSETQRNKGNFPGRFSGRQFSNSRSEMNVSTLELGDSALYLCASSLDSNQPQHFGDGTRLSIL.

This clone was seen just once. The chain carries TRBV4-3 and TRBJ1-2; D remains ambiguous. This CDR3 is 14 amino acids long. Trimming shortened V by 0 bases and J by 0 bases, and 5 bases separated the two germline ends. CDR1 is LGHNA and CDR2 is YSLEER in the germline V gene. CDR3 DNA: TGCGCCAGCAGCCAAGATCTTTCTAACTATGGCTACACCTTC. Its protein is CASSQDLSNYGYTF.

The CDR3 reads CASGWGTGSTTQYF. For the CDR3, the DNA is TGTGCTAGTGGTTGGGGGACAGGGTCTACAACGCAGTACTTC. The genes are TRBV12-5 and TRBJ2-7, with 9 bases fitting TRBD1. The germline V gene encodes CDR1 LGHNT and CDR2 FRNRAP. The J segment lost 9 bases and the V segment lost 4 bases, leaving 10 bases of the junction unmatched. The CDR3 runs 14 residues.

The CDR3 bases are TGTGCCAGCAGCCAAAAACGACTAGCGGGAGTCCTCGAGCAGTACTTC. Translation gives CASSQKRLAGVLEQYF. The chain joins TRBV14 to TRBJ2-7; 12 bases match TRBD2. CDR3 length: 16 residues. V was pared by 2 bases and J by 6 bases, with 8 bases of the junction left unmatched. Germline lookup yields CDR1 SGHDN and CDR2 FVKESK.

In DNA form, the CDR3 reads TGCGCCAGCAGCTTGGATCCAGGCTACAATCAGCCCCAGCATTTT. It codes for CASSLDPGYNQPQHF. The V gene is TRBV5-1, the J gene TRBJ1-5; D not resolved. This CDR3 has 15 residues. Germline loops: CDR1 SGHRS, CDR2 YFSETQ. The germline V and J ends were trimmed by 0 bases and 3 bases, with 10 bases remaining between them.

The chain employs TRBV30 and TRBJ2-3; D is perhaps TRBD1 (5 bases). This CDR3 spans 14 amino acids. The germline V and J ends were trimmed by 0 bases and 4 bases, with 11 bases remaining between them. Germline values: CDR1 GTSNPN, CDR2 SVGIG (reference sequence). CDR3 amino acids: CAWSVPGLADTQYF. CDR3 sequence (DNA): TGTGCCTGGAGTGTACCAGGGCTCGCAGATACGCAGTATTTT.

This clone was detected only once. This chain links TRBV7-9 with TRBJ2-5; D is ambiguous. This CDR3 has 13 residues. Trimming took 5 bases from V and 5 from J, leaving 12 bases between them. Germline V gene lookup returns CDR1 SEHNR and CDR2 FQNEAQ (reference sequence). The CDR3 loop reads CASSTTYAETQYF. DNA for the CDR3: TGTGCCAGCAGCACAACGTACGCGGAGACCCAGTACTTC.

The chain combines TRBV13 with TRBJ1-1; possible D gene TRBD1, 6 bases. The CDR3 totals 15 residues. Germline V lookup: CDR1 PRHDT, CDR2 FYEKMQ (reference sequence). The V gene lost 4 bases and the J gene lost 5 bases, with 17 bases spanning the gap. The CDR3 here is CASSWGARTRTEAFF. In DNA, the CDR3 is TGTGCCAGCAGCTGGGGGGCCCGAACGCGGACTGAAGCTTTCTTT.

The V and J genes are TRBV6-6 and TRBJ1-2, with 7 bases fitting TRBD1. The CDR3 spans 14 residues. V trimming: 5 bases; J trimming: 6 bases; junction bases outside the gene matches: 9. Per the germline V gene, CDR1 is MNHNY and CDR2 is SVGAGI (reference sequence). The chain's CDR3 is CASSVDRDLDGYTF. The CDR3 DNA sequence: TGTGCCAGCAGTGTTGACAGGGACTTAGATGGCTACACCTTC.

The rearrangement links TRBV10-3 to TRBJ2-7; 7 nucleotides match TRBD1. The length of the CDR3 is 13 residues. The V segment lost 6 bases and the J segment 3 bases; nucleotides outside the gene matches: 5. Per the germline V gene, CDR1 is ENHRY and CDR2 is SYGVKD. Here the CDR3 reads CAIRLTGRYEQYF. DNA for the CDR3: TGTGCCATCAGACTGACAGGGCGCTACGAGCAGTACTTC.

This chain connects TRBV19 to TRBJ2-1; 7 bases map to TRBD2. V shed 4 bases, J shed 8 bases, and the junction held 8 bases outside the gene matches. The germline V gene has CDR1 LNHDA and CDR2 SQIVND (reference sequence). This CDR3 has 14 amino acids. The CDR3 nucleotides read TGTGCCAGTAGTACTAGCGGAGGAGGATATGAGCAGTTCTTC. Encoded protein: CASSTSGGGYEQFF.

The chain couples TRBV11-3 to TRBJ2-5; 10 bases are a match to TRBD1. This CDR3 has 17 residues. Trimming took 5 bases from V and 1 from J; bases not matched to a gene: 10. The germline V gene has CDR1 SGHNT and CDR2 YENEEA. The CDR3 DNA reads TGTGCCAGCAGCGAGGGACAGGGGCCGGGGATCCAAGAGACCCAGTACTTC. It yields the protein CASSEGQGPGIQETQYF.

This chain links TRBV6-1 with TRBJ1-1; D not resolved. Germline assignment: CDR1 MNHNS and CDR2 SASEGT. This CDR3 is built from 14 residues. Trimming stripped 2 bases from V and 1 base from J, with 8 bases between. DNA for the CDR3: TGTGCCAGCAGTGAAATCTTGGCGAACACTGAAGCTTTCTTT. Protein sequence: CASSEILANTEAFF.